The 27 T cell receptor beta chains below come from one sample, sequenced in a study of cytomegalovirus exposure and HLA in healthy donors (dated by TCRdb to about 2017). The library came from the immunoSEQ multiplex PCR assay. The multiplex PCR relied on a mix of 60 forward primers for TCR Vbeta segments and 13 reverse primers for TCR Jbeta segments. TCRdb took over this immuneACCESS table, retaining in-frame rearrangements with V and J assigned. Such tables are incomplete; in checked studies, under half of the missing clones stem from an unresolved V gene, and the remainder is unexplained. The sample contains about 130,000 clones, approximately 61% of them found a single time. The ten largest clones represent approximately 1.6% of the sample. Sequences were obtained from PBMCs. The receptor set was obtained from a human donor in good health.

CDR3: CASSVILAGGSYEQYF. Here the CDR3 DNA reads TGCGCCAGCAGTGTCATTCTAGCGGGAGGGTCCTACGAGCAGTACTTC. The gene calls are TRBV10-1 and TRBJ2-7; 12 bases are a match to TRBD2. CDR3 length equals 16 residues. With 4 bases clipped from V and 1 base from J, the junction kept 5 bases outside the gene matches. Germline loops: CDR1 WNHNN, CDR2 SYGVQD (reference sequence).

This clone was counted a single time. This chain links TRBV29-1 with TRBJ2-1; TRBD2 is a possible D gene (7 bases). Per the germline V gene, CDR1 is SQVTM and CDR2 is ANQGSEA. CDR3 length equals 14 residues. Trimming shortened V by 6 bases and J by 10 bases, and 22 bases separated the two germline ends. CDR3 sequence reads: CSVQRKGGANEQFF. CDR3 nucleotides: TGCAGCGTCCAACGGAAGGGGGGGGCAAACGAGCAGTTCTTC.

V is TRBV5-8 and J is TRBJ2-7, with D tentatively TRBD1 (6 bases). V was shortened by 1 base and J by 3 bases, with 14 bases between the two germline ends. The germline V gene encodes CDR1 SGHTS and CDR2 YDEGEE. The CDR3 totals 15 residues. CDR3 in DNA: TGTGCCAGCAGCTTGACCGGACAGTCTTTCTACGAGCAGTACTTC. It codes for CASSLTGQSFYEQYF. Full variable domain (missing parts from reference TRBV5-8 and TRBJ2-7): EAGVTQSPTHLIKTRGQQATLRCSPISGHTSVYWYQQALGLGLQFLLWYDEGEERNRGNFPPRFSGRQFPNYSSELNVNALELEDSALYLCASSLTGQSFYEQYFGPGTRLTVT.

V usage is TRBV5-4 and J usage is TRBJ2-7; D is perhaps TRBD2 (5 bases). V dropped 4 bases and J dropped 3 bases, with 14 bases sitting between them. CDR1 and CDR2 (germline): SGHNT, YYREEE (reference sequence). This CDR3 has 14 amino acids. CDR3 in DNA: TGTGCCAGCAGCCAACGGGAAAAAAGCTACGAGCAGTACTTC. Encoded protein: CASSQREKSYEQYF.

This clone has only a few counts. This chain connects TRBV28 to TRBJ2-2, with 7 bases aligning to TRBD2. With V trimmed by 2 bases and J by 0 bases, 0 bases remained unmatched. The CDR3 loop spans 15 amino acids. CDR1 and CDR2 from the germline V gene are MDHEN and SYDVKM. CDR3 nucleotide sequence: TGTGCCAGCAGTTTAAGCGGGGCGAACACCGGGGAGCTGTTTTTT. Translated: CASSLSGANTGELFF.

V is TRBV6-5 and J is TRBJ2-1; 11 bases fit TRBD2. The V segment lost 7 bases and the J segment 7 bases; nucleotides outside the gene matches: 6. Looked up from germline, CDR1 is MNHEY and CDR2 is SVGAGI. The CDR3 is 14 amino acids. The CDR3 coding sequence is TGTGCCAGCACCGGGACTAGCGGAGGTAATGAGCAGTTCTTC. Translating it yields CASTGTSGGNEQFF.

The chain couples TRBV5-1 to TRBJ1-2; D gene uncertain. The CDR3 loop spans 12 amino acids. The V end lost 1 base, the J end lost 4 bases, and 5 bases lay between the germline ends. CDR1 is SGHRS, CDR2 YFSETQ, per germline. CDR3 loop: CASSLSGYGYTF. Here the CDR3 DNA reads TGCGCCAGCAGCTTGTCAGGCTATGGCTACACCTTC.

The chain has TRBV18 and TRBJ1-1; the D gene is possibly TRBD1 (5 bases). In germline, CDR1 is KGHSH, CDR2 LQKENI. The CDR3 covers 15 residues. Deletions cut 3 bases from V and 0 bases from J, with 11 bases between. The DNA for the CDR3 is TGTGCCAGCTCACCCCAGGGTCGGATGAACACTGAAGCTTTCTTT. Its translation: CASSPQGRMNTEAFF.

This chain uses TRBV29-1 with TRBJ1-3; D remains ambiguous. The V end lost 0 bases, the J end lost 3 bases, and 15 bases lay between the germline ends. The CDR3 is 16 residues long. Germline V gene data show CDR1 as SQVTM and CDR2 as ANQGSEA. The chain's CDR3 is CSVEEGLGESGNTIYF. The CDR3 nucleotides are TGCAGCGTTGAAGAAGGTTTGGGAGAGAGTGGAAACACCATATATTTT.

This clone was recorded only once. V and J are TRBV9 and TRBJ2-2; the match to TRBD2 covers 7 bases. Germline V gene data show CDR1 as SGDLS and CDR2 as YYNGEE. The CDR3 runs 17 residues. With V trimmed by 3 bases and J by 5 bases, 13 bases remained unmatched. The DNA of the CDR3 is TGTGCCAGCAGCGAGTACCCCCGAACTAGCGTAACCGGGGAGCTGTTTTTT. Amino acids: CASSEYPRTSVTGELFF.

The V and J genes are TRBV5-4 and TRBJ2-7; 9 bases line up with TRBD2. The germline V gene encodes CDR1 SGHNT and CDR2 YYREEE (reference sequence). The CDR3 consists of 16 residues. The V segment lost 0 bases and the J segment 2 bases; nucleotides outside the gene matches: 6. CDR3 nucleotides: TGTGCCAGCAGCTTGGCGTCGACTAGCGGAACCTACGAGCAGTACTTC. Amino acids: CASSLASTSGTYEQYF.

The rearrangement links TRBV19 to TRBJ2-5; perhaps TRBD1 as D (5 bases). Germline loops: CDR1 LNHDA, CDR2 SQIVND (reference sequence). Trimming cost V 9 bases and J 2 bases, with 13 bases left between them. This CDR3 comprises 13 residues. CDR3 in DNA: TGTGCCAGCGGGCAGACAGCACAAGAGACCCAGTACTTC. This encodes CASGQTAQETQYF.

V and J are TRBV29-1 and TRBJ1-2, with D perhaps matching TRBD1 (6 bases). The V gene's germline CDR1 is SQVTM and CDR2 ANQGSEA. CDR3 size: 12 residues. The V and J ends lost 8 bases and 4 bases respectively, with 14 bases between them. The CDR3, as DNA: TGCAGCACCTCAGGGGAGGGCTATGGCTACACCTTC. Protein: CSTSGEGYGYTF.

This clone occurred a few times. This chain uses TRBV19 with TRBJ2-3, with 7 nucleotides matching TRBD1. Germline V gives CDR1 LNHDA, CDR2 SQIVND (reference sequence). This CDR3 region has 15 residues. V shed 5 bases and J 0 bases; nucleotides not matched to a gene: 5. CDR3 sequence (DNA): TGTGCCAGTAGTCAGAGACAGGGTAGCACAGATACGCAGTATTTT. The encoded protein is CASSQRQGSTDTQYF. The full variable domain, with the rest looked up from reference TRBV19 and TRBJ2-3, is DGGITQSPKYLFRKEGQNVTLSCEQNLNHDAMYWYRQDPGQGLRLIYYSQIVNDFQKGDIAEGYSVSREKKESFPLTVTSAQKNPTAFYLCASSQRQGSTDTQYFGPGTRLTVL.

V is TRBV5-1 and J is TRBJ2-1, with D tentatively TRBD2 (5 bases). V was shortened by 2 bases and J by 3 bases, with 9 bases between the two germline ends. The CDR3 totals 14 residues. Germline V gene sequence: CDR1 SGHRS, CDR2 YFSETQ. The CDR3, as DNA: TGCGCCAGCAGCTTAACCGGGGACTACAATGAGCAGTTCTTC. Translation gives CASSLTGDYNEQFF.

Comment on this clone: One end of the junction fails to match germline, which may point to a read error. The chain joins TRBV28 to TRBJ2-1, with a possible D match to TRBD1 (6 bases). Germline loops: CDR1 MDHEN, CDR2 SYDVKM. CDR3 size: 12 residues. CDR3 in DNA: TGTGCCAGCAGTAAGGACGGGGACATTCAGCTCTTC. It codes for CASSKDGDIQLF.

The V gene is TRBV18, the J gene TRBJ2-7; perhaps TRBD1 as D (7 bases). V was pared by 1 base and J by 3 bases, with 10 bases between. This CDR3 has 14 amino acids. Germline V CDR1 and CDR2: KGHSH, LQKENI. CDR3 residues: CASSPRRDSYEQYF. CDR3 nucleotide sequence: TGTGCCAGCTCACCACGGCGGGACAGCTACGAGCAGTACTTC. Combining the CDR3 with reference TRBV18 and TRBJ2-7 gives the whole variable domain NAGVMQNPRHLVRRRGQEARLRCSPMKGHSHVYWYRQLPEEGLKFMVYLQKENIIDESGMPKERFSAEFPKEGPSILRIQQVVRGDSAAYFCASSPRRDSYEQYFGPGTRLTVT.

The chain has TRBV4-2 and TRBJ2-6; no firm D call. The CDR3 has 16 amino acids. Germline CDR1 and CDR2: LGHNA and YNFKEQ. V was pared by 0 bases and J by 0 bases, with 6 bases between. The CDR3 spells CASSQEGSSGANVLTF. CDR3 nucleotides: TGTGCCAGCAGCCAAGAGGGCAGCTCTGGGGCCAACGTCCTGACTTTC.

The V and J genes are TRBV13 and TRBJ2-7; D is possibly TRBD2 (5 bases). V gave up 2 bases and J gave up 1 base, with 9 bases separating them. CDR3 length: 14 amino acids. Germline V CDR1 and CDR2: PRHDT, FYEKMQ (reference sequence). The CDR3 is CASSLRTSSYEQYF. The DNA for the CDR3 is TGTGCCAGCAGCTTAAGGACTTCTTCCTACGAGCAGTACTTC. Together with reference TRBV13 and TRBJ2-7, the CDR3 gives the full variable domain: AAGVIQSPRHLIKEKRETATLKCYPIPRHDTVYWYQQGPGQDPQFLISFYEKMQSDKGSIPDRFSAQQFSDYHSELNMSSLELGDSALYFCASSLRTSSYEQYFGPGTRLTVT.

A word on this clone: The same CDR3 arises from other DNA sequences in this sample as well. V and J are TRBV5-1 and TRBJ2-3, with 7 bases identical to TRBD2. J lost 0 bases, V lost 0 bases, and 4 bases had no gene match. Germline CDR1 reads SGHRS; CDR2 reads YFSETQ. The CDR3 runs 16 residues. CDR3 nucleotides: TGCGCCAGCAGCTTGGGCCTAGCGGCTAGCACAGATACGCAGTATTTT. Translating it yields CASSLGLAASTDTQYF.

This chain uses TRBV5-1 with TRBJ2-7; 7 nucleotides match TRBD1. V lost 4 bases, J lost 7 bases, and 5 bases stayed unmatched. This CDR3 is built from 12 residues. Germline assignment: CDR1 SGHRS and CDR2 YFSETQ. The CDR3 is CASSLGQREQYF. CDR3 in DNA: TGCGCCAGCAGCCTGGGACAGAGAGAGCAGTACTTC. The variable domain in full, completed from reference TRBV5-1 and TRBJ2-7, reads KAGVTQTPRYLIKTRGQQVTLSCSPISGHRSVSWYQQTPGQGLQFLFEYFSETQRNKGNFPGRFSGRQFSNSRSEMNVSTLELGDSALYLCASSLGQREQYFGPGTRLTVT.

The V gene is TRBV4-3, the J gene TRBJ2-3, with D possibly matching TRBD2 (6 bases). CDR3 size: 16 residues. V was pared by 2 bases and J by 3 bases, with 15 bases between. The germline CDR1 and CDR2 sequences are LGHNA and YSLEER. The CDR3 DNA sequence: TGCGCCAGCAGCCAAAAAATCGGAGGGCCAACAGATACGCAGTATTTT. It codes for CASSQKIGGPTDTQYF.

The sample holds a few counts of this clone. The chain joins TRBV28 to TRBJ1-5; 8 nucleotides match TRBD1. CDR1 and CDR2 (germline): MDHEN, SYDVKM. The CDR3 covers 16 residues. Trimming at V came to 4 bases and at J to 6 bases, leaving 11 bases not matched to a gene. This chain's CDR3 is CASSWNRGVIGQPQHF. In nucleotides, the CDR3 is TGTGCCAGCAGTTGGAACAGGGGGGTGATAGGTCAGCCCCAGCATTTT.

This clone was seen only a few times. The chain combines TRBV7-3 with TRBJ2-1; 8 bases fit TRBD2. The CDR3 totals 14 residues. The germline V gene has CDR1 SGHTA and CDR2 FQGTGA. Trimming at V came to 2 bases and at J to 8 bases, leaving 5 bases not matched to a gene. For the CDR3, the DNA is TGTGCCAGCAGCTTAGGGCTAGCGGGCGATGAGCAGTTCTTC. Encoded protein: CASSLGLAGDEQFF.

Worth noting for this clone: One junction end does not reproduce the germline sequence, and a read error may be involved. The CDR3 region has the DNA TGTGCCAGCAGGGGACAGAGCTCCTACAAGCAGTACTTC. The encoded protein is CASRGQSSYKQYF. This chain links TRBV19 with TRBJ2-7; TRBD1 agrees at 7 bases. Germline CDR1 reads LNHDA; CDR2 reads SQIVND (reference sequence). The CDR3 length is 13 residues.

This chain's CDR3 is CASSPSLGGINEQFF. CDR3 coding DNA: TGCGCCAGCAGCCCCTCTCTCGGGGGGATAAATGAGCAGTTCTTC. J is TRBJ2-1 and V is TRBV10-1; 7 positions agree with TRBD2. Germline-derived CDR1 and CDR2 are WNHNN and SYGVQD (reference sequence). The CDR3 is made up of 15 amino acids. The V gene end was trimmed by 6 bases and the J gene end by 7 bases; junction bases not matched to a gene: 12.

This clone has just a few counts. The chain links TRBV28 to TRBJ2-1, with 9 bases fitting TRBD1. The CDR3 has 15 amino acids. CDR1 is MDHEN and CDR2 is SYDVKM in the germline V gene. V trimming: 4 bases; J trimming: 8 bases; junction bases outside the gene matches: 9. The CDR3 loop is CASSSAGQGGDEQFF. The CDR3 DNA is TGTGCCAGCAGTTCAGCGGGACAGGGTGGTGATGAGCAGTTCTTC.